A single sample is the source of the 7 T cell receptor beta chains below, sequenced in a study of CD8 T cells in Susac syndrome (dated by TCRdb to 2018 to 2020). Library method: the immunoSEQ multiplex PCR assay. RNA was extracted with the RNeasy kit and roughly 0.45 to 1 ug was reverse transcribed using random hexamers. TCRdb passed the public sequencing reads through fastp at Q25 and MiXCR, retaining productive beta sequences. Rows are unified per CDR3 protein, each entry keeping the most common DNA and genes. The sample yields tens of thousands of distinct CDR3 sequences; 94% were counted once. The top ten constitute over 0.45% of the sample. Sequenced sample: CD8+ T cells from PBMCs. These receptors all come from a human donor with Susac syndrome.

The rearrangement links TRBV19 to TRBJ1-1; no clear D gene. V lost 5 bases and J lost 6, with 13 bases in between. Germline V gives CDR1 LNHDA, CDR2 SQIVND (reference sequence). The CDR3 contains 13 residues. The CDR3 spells CASSPLGGAEAFF. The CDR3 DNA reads TGTGCCAGTAGTCCGTTAGGAGGAGCTGAAGCTTTCTTT. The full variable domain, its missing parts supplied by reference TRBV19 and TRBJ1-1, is DGGITQSPKYLFRKEGQNVTLSCEQNLNHDAMYWYRQDPGQGLRLIYYSQIVNDFQKGDIAEGYSVSREKKESFPLTVTSAQKNPTAFYLCASSPLGGAEAFFGQGTRLTVV.

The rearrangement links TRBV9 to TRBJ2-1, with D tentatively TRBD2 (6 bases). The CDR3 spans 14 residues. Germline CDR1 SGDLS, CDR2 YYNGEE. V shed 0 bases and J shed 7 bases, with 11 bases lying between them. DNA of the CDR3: TGTGCCAGCAGCGTAGACGGGGGAATGAATGAGCAGTTCTTC. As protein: CASSVDGGMNEQFF.

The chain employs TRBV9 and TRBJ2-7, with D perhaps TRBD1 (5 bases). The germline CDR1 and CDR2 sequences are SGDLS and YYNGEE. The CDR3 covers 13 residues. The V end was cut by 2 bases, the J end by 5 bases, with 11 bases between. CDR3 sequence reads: CASSVAGLHEQYF. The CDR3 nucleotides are TGTGCCAGCAGCGTTGCAGGGCTGCACGAGCAGTACTTC. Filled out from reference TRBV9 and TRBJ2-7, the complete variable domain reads DSGVTQTPKHLITATGQRVTLRCSPRSGDLSVYWYQQSLDQGLQFLIQYYNGEERAKGNILERFSAQQFPDLHSELNLSSLELGDSALYFCASSVAGLHEQYFGPGTRLTVT.

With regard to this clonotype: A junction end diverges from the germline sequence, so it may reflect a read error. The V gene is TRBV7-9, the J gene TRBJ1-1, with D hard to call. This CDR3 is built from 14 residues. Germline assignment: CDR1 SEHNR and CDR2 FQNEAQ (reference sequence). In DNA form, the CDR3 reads TGTGCCAGCAGCTTACAGGCGTCGAACGCTGAAGCTTTCTTT. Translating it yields CASSLQASNAEAFF. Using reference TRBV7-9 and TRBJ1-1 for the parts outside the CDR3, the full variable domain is DTGVSQNPRHKITKRGQNVTFRCDPISEHNRLYWYRQTLGQGPEFLTYFQNEAQLEKSRLLSDRFSAERPKGSFSTLEIQRTEQGDSAMYLCASSLQASNAEAFFGQGTRLTVV.

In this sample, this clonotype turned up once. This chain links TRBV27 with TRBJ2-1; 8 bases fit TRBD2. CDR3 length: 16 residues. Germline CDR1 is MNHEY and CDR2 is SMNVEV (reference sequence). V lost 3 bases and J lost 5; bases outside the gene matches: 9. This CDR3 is CASSFTGLARNNEQFF. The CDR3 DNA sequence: TGTGCCAGCAGTTTCACCGGACTAGCTAGAAACAATGAGCAGTTCTTC.

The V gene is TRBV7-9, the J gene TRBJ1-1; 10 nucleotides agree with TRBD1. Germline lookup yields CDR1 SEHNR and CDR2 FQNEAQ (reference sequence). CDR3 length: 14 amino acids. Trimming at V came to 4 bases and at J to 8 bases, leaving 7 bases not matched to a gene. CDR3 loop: CASSSPGQGFEAFF. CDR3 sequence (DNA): TGTGCCAGCAGCTCCCCGGGACAGGGGTTCGAAGCTTTCTTT.

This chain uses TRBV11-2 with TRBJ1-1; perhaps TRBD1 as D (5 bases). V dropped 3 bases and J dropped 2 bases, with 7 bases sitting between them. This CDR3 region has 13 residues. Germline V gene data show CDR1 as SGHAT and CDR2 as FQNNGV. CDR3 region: CASSFGTNTEAFF. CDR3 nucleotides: TGTGCCAGCAGCTTCGGGACCAACACTGAAGCTTTCTTT.